This T cell receptor (beta chain) was captured in a study of cytomegalovirus exposure and HLA in healthy donors. Broader study findings: Investigators reported 150 to 200 TCR beta chains as tied to cytomegalovirus.

Germline V lookup: CDR1 MNHEY, CDR2 SMNVEV (reference sequence). Trimming pared 2 bases from V and 1 base from J, leaving 5 bases between. The CDR3 sequence is 13 residues long. Here immunoSEQ multiplex PCR was the method, and the copy in TCRdb shows in-frame clones only, minus some. The data show 95,000 to 150,000 clones, 95% to 96% seen once. In regard to this clone: Its antigen remains unidentified. The same CDR3 can be traced to other DNA sequences in this sample.

The sequenced material came from PBMCs. This clonotype was obtained from a man in his late teens or twenties in good health and CMV-seronegative. V is TRBV27 and J is TRBJ1-1; D gene uncertain. This CDR3 reads CASSLAGNTEAFF. CDR3 DNA sequence: TGTGCCAGCAGTTTAGCAGGGAACACTGAAGCTTTCTTT.